This TCR beta chain stems from a study of persistence of HIV-infected CD4 T cells. Comment on this clone: Antigen: not known.

Overlapping HIV-1 Gag 15-mer peptides at about 1 ug per peptide per mL were used. Memory cells lacking CD40L and CD69 with high CD45RO were sorted. This was the immunoSEQ version 4 assay in survey mode. Sequenced by immunoSEQ multiplex PCR; TCRdb stores in-frame clones only, minus some. The sample yields over 40,000 clones, approximately 78% seen once. CDR1 and CDR2 from the germline V gene are MNHEY and SMNVEV (reference sequence). The CDR3 contains 17 residues. The V end lost 0 bases, the J end lost 5 bases, and 16 bases lay between the germline ends. The specimen was CD4+ T cells sorted from PBMCs after 18-hour stimulation, collected from a patient who received antiretroviral therapy. This chain uses TRBV27 with TRBJ2-2; D possibly corresponds to TRBD2 (7 bases). The clonotype originates from an adult man with HIV who was CMV-seropositive. The CDR3 is CASSLSRGGAGTGELFF. The CDR3 DNA follows: TGTGCCAGCAGTTTATCGAGGGGGGGCGCTGGGACCGGGGAGCTGTTTTTT.